The clone carrying this T cell receptor beta chain was observed at least ten times. This record comes from a study of T cells in Graves' hyperthyroidism and ophthalmopathy. Germline V gives CDR1 SGHTA, CDR2 FQGNSA. The V end lost 7 bases, the J end lost 2 bases, and 13 bases lay between the germline ends. The CDR3 is made up of 14 amino acids. Regions amplified from RNA transcripts were the TCR beta CDR3 regions. Using the HTBI primer set, a first-round RT-PCR was run on the TCR CDR3. TCRdb independently ran MiXCR on the multiplex PCR reads; one entry per CDR3 protein. The table includes under 700,000 distinct CDR3 sequences, about a sixth detected once.

Sequenced input: blood. The clonotype originates from a woman aged 18-29 years with Graves' hyperthyroidism. The rearrangement uses TRBV7-2 and TRBJ2-3; D is ambiguous. CDR3 in amino acids: CASTLRGLTDTQYF. Written as DNA, the CDR3 is TGTGCCAGCACCCTCCGTGGCCTCACAGATACGCAGTATTTT. Full variable domain (missing parts from reference TRBV7-2 and TRBJ2-3): GAGVSQSPSNKVTEKGKDVELRCDPISGHTALYWYRQSLGQGLEFLIYFQGNSAPDKSGLPSDRFSAERTGGSVSTLTIQRTQQEDSAVYLCASTLRGLTDTQYFGPGTRLTVL.